This TCR beta chain was documented in a study of cytomegalovirus exposure and HLA in healthy donors. With V trimmed by 0 bases and J by 4 bases, 4 bases remained unmatched. CDR1 and CDR2 (germline): SGDLS, YYNGEE. The CDR3 is 15 residues long. As for the donors, each was a healthy bone marrow donor. 60 Vbeta and 13 Jbeta primers were used in PCR. As originally analysed: An analysis that came later counted 80 million or so unique TCR beta chains, approximately 10 million shared. Sequencing used immunoSEQ multiplex PCR; TCRdb keeps in-frame clones, though not all of them. Clone size and V and J calls were adopted from that table, with D and trimming inferred from the DNA. The profile covers 90,000 to 130,000 clones, with approximately 80% appearing a single time and approximately 23% taken by the ten largest. The study's findings and limits: A later analysis showed TCR association rates differing by HLA locus, peaking at DRB1 and lowest at HLA-C. What a later analysis showed was that several of the most significant clusters appeared linked to common viral pathogens.

Concerning this clone itself: Its antigen remains unidentified.

The chain is built from TRBV9 and TRBJ2-1; 7 positions agree with TRBD1. This clonotype was obtained from a man aged 25 to 45 in good health and CMV-seropositive. The sample comprised PBMCs. The DNA for the CDR3 is TGTGCCAGCAGCGTAGTAGGGGGCGGATACAATGAGCAGTTCTTC. Protein: CASSVVGGGYNEQFF.